The rows below give T cell receptor beta chains drawn from one sample of a study of blood T cell repertoires in COVID-19. The repertoire was sequenced with immunoSEQ multiplex PCR; TCRdb's copy has only in-frame clones and lacks some. The sample consists of some 72,000 clones, around 80% of them appearing once. The sequenced material came from peripheral blood. The receptors derive from a man aged 45-60 years with COVID-19, enrolled during active disease. CDR3s include the opening cysteine and the closing phenylalanine or tryptophan. Fields, in order: clone size, J gene, V gene, D gene, CDR3 DNA, CDR3 protein. D genes are given only for firm matches. A row's size may be missing; if present it is once, few, many or a size class.

abundance: .
j_gene: TRBJ1-4
v_gene: TRBV30
d_gene: .
CDR3nt: TGTGCCTGGAATCTGGTAGGGGGTGAAAAACTGTTTTTT
CDR3aa: CAWNLVGGEKLFF

abundance: .
j_gene: TRBJ2-7
v_gene: TRBV6-6
d_gene: TRBD1
CDR3nt: TGTGCCAGCAGTTACCGGGACAGCCTCTACGAGCAGTACTTC
CDR3aa: CASSYRDSLYEQYF

abundance: .
j_gene: TRBJ2-7
v_gene: TRBV6-6
d_gene: TRBD2
CDR3nt: TGTGCCAGCAGACCACTAGCGGGAGTTAGCGAGCAGTACTTC
CDR3aa: CASRPLAGVSEQYF

abundance: .
j_gene: TRBJ1-1
v_gene: TRBV18
d_gene: .
CDR3nt: TGTGCCAGCTCACCAGAGGGGAGGACTGAAGCTTTCTTT
CDR3aa: CASSPEGRTEAFF

abundance: .
j_gene: TRBJ2-4
v_gene: TRBV13
d_gene: TRBD1
CDR3nt: TGTGCCAGCAGCGTCAACAGGGGGAACATTCAGTACTTC
CDR3aa: CASSVNRGNIQYF

abundance: .
j_gene: TRBJ2-7
v_gene: TRBV27
d_gene: .
CDR3nt: TGTGCCAGCAGGGGGCGGGGCCGATTCATGTTGTCGTTC
CDR3aa: CASRGRGRFMLSF

abundance: .
j_gene: TRBJ2-1
v_gene: TRBV9
d_gene: TRBD2
CDR3nt: TGTGCCAGCAGCGGATGGGGGACTAGCGGGAGGACGAACAATGAGCAGTTCTTC
CDR3aa: CASSGWGTSGRTNNEQFF

abundance: .
j_gene: TRBJ1-2
v_gene: TRBV18
d_gene: .
CDR3nt: TGTGCCAGCTCACCAGTCGACGGGGGGGACTATGGCTACACCTTC
CDR3aa: CASSPVDGGDYGYTF

abundance: .
j_gene: TRBJ2-1
v_gene: TRBV18
d_gene: .
CDR3nt: TGTGCCAGCAAGATCCAGATTTACAATGAGCAGTTCTTC
CDR3aa: CASKIQIYNEQFF

abundance: few
j_gene: TRBJ1-5
v_gene: TRBV19
d_gene: .
CDR3nt: TGTGCCAGTAGTTTGGGGCAGAATAGCAATCAGCCCCAGCATTTT
CDR3aa: CASSLGQNSNQPQHF

abundance: .
j_gene: TRBJ1-1
v_gene: TRBV19
d_gene: .
CDR3nt: TGTGCCAGTACCTATGCGGTGGGGGGGCCACAACTGCGAGCTTTCTTT
CDR3aa: CASTYAVGGPQLRAFF

abundance: few
j_gene: TRBJ1-5
v_gene: TRBV15
d_gene: .
CDR3nt: TGTGCCACCAGCAGGGACATTCAGGGTCAGCCCCAGCATTTT
CDR3aa: CATSRDIQGQPQHF

abundance: .
j_gene: TRBJ2-7
v_gene: TRBV25-1
d_gene: TRBD1
CDR3nt: TGTGCCAGCAGTCCCGGGACAGCTGCCTCCTACGAGCAGTACTTC
CDR3aa: CASSPGTAASYEQYF

abundance: .
j_gene: TRBJ1-1
v_gene: TRBV18
d_gene: TRBD1
CDR3nt: TGTGCCAGCTCGGCGACAGGGGCCGTGGACACTGAAGCTTTCTTT
CDR3aa: CASSATGAVDTEAFF

abundance: .
j_gene: TRBJ2-7
v_gene: TRBV5-1
d_gene: .
CDR3nt: TGCGCCAGCAGCTTGGTAGGGGGCTCCTACGAGCAGTACTTC
CDR3aa: CASSLVGGSYEQYF

abundance: once
j_gene: TRBJ1-5
v_gene: TRBV27
d_gene: .
CDR3nt: TGTGCCAGCAGTTCGCGAACAGGAAGCAATCAGCCCCAGCATTTT
CDR3aa: CASSSRTGSNQPQHF

abundance: .
j_gene: TRBJ2-5
v_gene: TRBV7-2
d_gene: .
CDR3nt: TGTGCCAGCAGCTTAGTGGGGGCTCAAGAGACCCAGTACTTC
CDR3aa: CASSLVGAQETQYF

abundance: .
j_gene: TRBJ1-1
v_gene: TRBV19
d_gene: .
CDR3nt: TGTGCCAGTAGTATGCCCCCCCTGGGGGCGTTCACTGAAGCTTTCTTT
CDR3aa: CASSMPPLGAFTEAFF

abundance: once
j_gene: TRBJ1-1
v_gene: TRBV28
d_gene: TRBD1
CDR3nt: TGTGCCAGCCTAATAGGGGGCGCGGGAACTGAAGCTTTCTTT
CDR3aa: CASLIGGAGTEAFF

abundance: .
j_gene: TRBJ2-1
v_gene: TRBV10-3
d_gene: .
CDR3nt: TGTGCCATCAGTGATGTCGGGAATGAGCAGTTCTTC
CDR3aa: CAISDVGNEQFF

abundance: .
j_gene: TRBJ2-5
v_gene: TRBV5-1
d_gene: TRBD2
CDR3nt: TGCGCCAGCAGCCCTGGGGGGGACCAAGAGACCCAGTACTTC
CDR3aa: CASSPGGDQETQYF

abundance: .
j_gene: TRBJ2-7
v_gene: TRBV6-5
d_gene: .
CDR3nt: TGTGCCAGCAGTTACTACGGAGGAAGGGAGCAGTACTTC
CDR3aa: CASSYYGGREQYF

abundance: .
j_gene: TRBJ2-7
v_gene: TRBV9
d_gene: TRBD2
CDR3nt: TGTGCCAGCAGCTCAGAGGGTGGGACTACCTACGAGCAGTACTTC
CDR3aa: CASSSEGGTTYEQYF

abundance: few
j_gene: TRBJ1-6
v_gene: TRBV6-5
d_gene: .
CDR3nt: TGTGCGACAGGCGAAGCCTATAATTCACCCCTCCACTTT
CDR3aa: CATGEAYNSPLHF

abundance: .
j_gene: TRBJ1-6
v_gene: TRBV9
d_gene: .
CDR3nt: TGTGCCAGCAGCGTAGTCCCGTGGAGTAAGAGCTCCTATAATTCACCCCTCCACTTT
CDR3aa: CASSVVPWSKSSYNSPLHF

abundance: .
j_gene: TRBJ1-3
v_gene: TRBV11-2
d_gene: .
CDR3nt: TGTGCCAGCAGCCCCACAGAAAACACCATATATTTT
CDR3aa: CASSPTENTIYF

abundance: .
j_gene: TRBJ2-1
v_gene: TRBV20-1
d_gene: .
CDR3nt: TGCAGTGATAGGAGGCGGGGTGAGCAGCTCTTC
CDR3aa: CSDRRRGEQLF

abundance: .
j_gene: TRBJ2-1
v_gene: TRBV19
d_gene: .
CDR3nt: TGTGCCAGTAGTATAAAAACTATCGCGGTTGAGCAGTTCTTC
CDR3aa: CASSIKTIAVEQFF

abundance: .
j_gene: TRBJ1-1
v_gene: TRBV19
d_gene: TRBD1
CDR3nt: TGTGCCAGTAGGGAACCGGGACAGATGAACACTGAAGCTTTCTTT
CDR3aa: CASREPGQMNTEAFF

abundance: few
j_gene: TRBJ1-2
v_gene: TRBV5-1
d_gene: .
CDR3nt: TGCGCCAGCAGCTTGGGAGGTCTCTATGGCTACACCTTC
CDR3aa: CASSLGGLYGYTF

abundance: once
j_gene: TRBJ1-3
v_gene: TRBV10-3
d_gene: .
CDR3nt: TGTGCCATCAGTGAGGACAGCCTTGGAAACACCATATATTTT
CDR3aa: CAISEDSLGNTIYF

abundance: .
j_gene: TRBJ2-3
v_gene: TRBV28
d_gene: TRBD1
CDR3nt: TGTGCCAGCAGTCGACAGGGCGAGAATACGCAGTATTTT
CDR3aa: CASSRQGENTQYF

abundance: once
j_gene: TRBJ1-1
v_gene: TRBV30
d_gene: TRBD1
CDR3nt: TGTGCCCGTGCGACAGGGTCTAACACTGAAGCTTTCTTT
CDR3aa: CARATGSNTEAFF

abundance: .
j_gene: TRBJ1-1
v_gene: TRBV2
d_gene: TRBD1
CDR3nt: TGTGCCAGCAGACCCAGACAGGGATCGAACACTGAAGCTTTCTTT
CDR3aa: CASRPRQGSNTEAFF

abundance: .
j_gene: TRBJ2-1
v_gene: TRBV7-3
d_gene: .
CDR3nt: TGTGCCAGCAGCCTCCAGGGTTACCCTTCCAATGAGCAGTTCTTC
CDR3aa: CASSLQGYPSNEQFF